The 30 T cell receptor beta chains reported below all come from one sample, sequenced in a study of PD-1 blockade in classical Hodgkin lymphoma (dated by TCRdb to 2018 to 2021). The time point label for this specimen denotes: cycle 4 day 1 (C4D1), after six to seven weeks of nivolumab. Every trial patient had relapsed following autologous stem cell transplantation, and prior brentuximab vedotin exposure was what differed among cohorts A, B and C. The method was the immunoSEQ multiplex PCR assay. TCRdb carries this immuneACCESS record with in-frame sequences only. Its versions omit some clonotypes, under half of them owing to an unresolved V gene in the studies checked, with the rest unexplained. For this sample there are under 45,000 clones; 55% to 70% appear just once. Approximately 2.5% of the sample is in the top ten clones. The source was peripheral blood mononuclear cells (PBMCs), collected before the fourth cycle of nivolumab. Receptor source: a human donor with classical Hodgkin lymphoma.

V usage is TRBV11-2 and J usage is TRBJ2-7; TRBD2 agrees at 7 bases. In germline, CDR1 is SGHAT, CDR2 FQNNGV. The CDR3 totals 16 residues. The V segment lost 1 base and the J segment 0 bases; nucleotides outside the gene matches: 6. In nucleotides, the CDR3 is TGTGCCAGCAGCTTAGTAGTATCTAGCGGCTCCTACGAGCAGTACTTC. Translated: CASSLVVSSGSYEQYF.

This clone has only one observation. This specimen includes other DNA sequences encoding the same CDR3. The genes are TRBV6-5 and TRBJ1-5; 7 positions match TRBD1. The CDR3 covers 12 residues. The germline CDR1 and CDR2 sequences are MNHEY and SVGAGI. V lost 8 bases to trimming and J lost 6 bases; unmatched junction nucleotides: 4. The CDR3 DNA is TGTGCCAGCCGACAGGGCGGTCAGCCCCAGCATTTT. Amino acids: CASRQGGQPQHF.

V and J are TRBV5-1 and TRBJ2-1, with a possible D match to TRBD1 (5 bases). CDR3 length equals 15 residues. CDR1 and CDR2 (germline): SGHRS, YFSETQ. Between the trimmed V and J ends, which lost 5 bases and 2 bases, there was a span of 14 bases. CDR3 nucleotides: TGCGCCAGCAGGGAGACAGATGGGACCTACAATGAGCAGTTCTTC. It is translated as CASRETDGTYNEQFF.

The chain couples TRBV10-3 to TRBJ2-5, with TRBD2 matching 9 bases. This CDR3 has 14 amino acids. CDR1 and CDR2 (germline): ENHRY, SYGVKD. V was clipped by 11 bases and J by 1 base; unmatched bases: 8. CDR3 amino acids: CAAKAGGPQETQYF. The DNA of the CDR3 is TGTGCCGCCAAAGCGGGGGGCCCCCAAGAGACCCAGTACTTC.

The rearrangement links TRBV6-6 to TRBJ2-7; D is perhaps TRBD1 (5 bases). Deletions cut 4 bases from V and 3 bases from J, with 13 bases between. Germline loops: CDR1 MNHNY, CDR2 SVGAGI (reference sequence). CDR3 length: 14 residues. For the CDR3, the DNA is TGTGCCAGCAGTTGGGAAGGGGCCATCTACGAGCAGTACTTC. This gives the protein CASSWEGAIYEQYF.

The rearrangement links TRBV13 to TRBJ2-7; D ambiguous. The germline V gene has CDR1 PRHDT and CDR2 FYEKMQ (reference sequence). This CDR3 spans 13 amino acids. V gave up 3 bases and J gave up 3 bases, with 9 bases separating them. The CDR3 reads CASSLNLYYEQYF. Here the CDR3 DNA reads TGTGCCAGCAGCTTGAACCTTTACTACGAGCAGTACTTC.

There are a few counts of this clone. The rearrangement joins TRBV6-5 to TRBJ1-1; TRBD1 is a possible D gene (6 bases). The CDR3 sequence is 14 residues long. Trimming stripped 3 bases from V and 3 bases from J, with 11 bases between. In germline, CDR1 is MNHEY, CDR2 SVGAGI. Written as DNA, the CDR3 is TGTGCCAGCAGTTATACTGAGGGGGACACTGAAGCTTTCTTT. Protein product: CASSYTEGDTEAFF.

V is TRBV28 and J is TRBJ1-3; no firm D call. V lost 3 bases and J lost 4, with 10 bases in between. Germline-derived CDR1 and CDR2 are MDHEN and SYDVKM. The CDR3 covers 14 residues. The CDR3 DNA reads TGTGCCAGCAGTTTGATCGGGAACGGAAACACCATATATTTT. It is translated as CASSLIGNGNTIYF. The whole variable domain, filled in from reference TRBV28 and TRBJ1-3, reads DVKVTQSSRYLVKRTGEKVFLECVQDMDHENMFWYRQDPGLGLRLIYFSYDVKMKEKGDIPEGYSVSREKKERFSLILESASTNQTSMYLCASSLIGNGNTIYFGEGSWLTVV.

This clone was detected a few times. The chain carries TRBV5-6 and TRBJ1-1, with unresolved D. The V gene lost 1 base and the J gene lost 11 bases, with 12 bases spanning the gap. Germline V gives CDR1 SGHDT, CDR2 YYEEEE. The CDR3 totals 12 residues. The CDR3 region has the DNA TGTGCCAGCAGCTTGTTGGGTGGAGGGGCTTTCTTT. It specifies CASSLLGGGAFF.

This clone was detected only a few times. The V gene is TRBV7-8, the J gene TRBJ2-5; a weak D match, TRBD1 (5 bases). V dropped 6 bases and J dropped 3 bases, with 17 bases sitting between them. From germline, CDR1 is SGHVS and CDR2 FQNEAQ. The CDR3 consists of 15 residues. In DNA, the CDR3 is TGTGCCAGCAGGGCCCCCGGACACCCCAAAGAGACCCAGTACTTC. Protein sequence: CASRAPGHPKETQYF.

By sample share, this clone is medium-sized. The genes are TRBV18 and TRBJ1-4; TRBD1 is a possible D gene (6 bases). CDR3 length: 13 residues. Germline CDR1 and CDR2: KGHSH and LQKENI. The V gene lost 8 bases and the J gene lost 0 bases, with 7 bases spanning the gap. The CDR3 DNA reads as TGTGCCAGCCGACAGGCAACTAATGAAAAACTGTTTTTT. Its protein product is CASRQATNEKLFF.

As DNA, the CDR3 is TGCGCCAGCAGCTTGGTTGCAGGGGTTTCCTTTTGGACTGAAGCTTTCTTT. Its translation is CASSLVAGVSFWTEAFF. The genes are TRBV5-1 and TRBJ1-1; possible D gene TRBD1, 6 bases. Germline CDR1 SGHRS, CDR2 YFSETQ. The CDR3 loop spans 17 amino acids. Trimming removed 0 bases from V and 5 bases from J, with 20 bases in between.

The rearrangement uses TRBV11-2 and TRBJ1-2; 8 bases are shared with TRBD1. The CDR3 sequence is 16 residues long. Per the germline V gene, CDR1 is SGHAT and CDR2 is FQNNGV. V shed 5 bases and J 2 bases; nucleotides not matched to a gene: 10. The CDR3 DNA is TGTGCCAGCAGCCCGACAGGGGCATCCCCCAACTATGGCTACACCTTC. Its translation: CASSPTGASPNYGYTF.

The V call is TRBV27, the J call TRBJ1-6, with TRBD1 matching 7 bases. Trimming cost V 2 bases and J 7 bases; bases outside gene matches: 8. This CDR3 spans 16 amino acids. Per germline, CDR1 MNHEY and CDR2 SMNVEV (reference sequence). In DNA, the CDR3 is TGTGCCAGCAGTTTAAAGGCGAGACAGGGAAATTCACCCCTCCACTTT. Its translation is CASSLKARQGNSPLHF.

Judged by abundance, this clone is medium-sized. The rearrangement links TRBV27 to TRBJ1-1, with 8 bases aligning to TRBD1. Germline CDR1 MNHEY, CDR2 SMNVEV (reference sequence). The CDR3 runs to 14 residues. V dropped 3 bases and J dropped 3; count of bases not matched to a gene: 3. In nucleotides, the CDR3 is TGTGCCAGCAGTTTGTCGACAGGGGACACTGAAGCTTTCTTT. Amino acid sequence: CASSLSTGDTEAFF.

J is TRBJ2-3 and V is TRBV30; D is undetermined. V shed 0 bases and J shed 2 bases, with 12 bases lying between them. This CDR3 is built from 15 residues. Germline lookup yields CDR1 GTSNPN and CDR2 SVGIG (reference sequence). The CDR3 region has the DNA TGTGCCTGGAGTGTTGAGTCCGAGTACACAGATACGCAGTATTTT. Protein: CAWSVESEYTDTQYF.

V is TRBV2 and J is TRBJ2-5; 7 bases are shared with TRBD1. Germline-derived CDR1 and CDR2 are SNHLY and FYNNEI. The V segment lost 4 bases and the J segment 1 base; nucleotides outside the gene matches: 6. This CDR3 spans 15 amino acids. The chain's CDR3 is CASSVQGWTQETQYF. The DNA of the CDR3 is TGTGCCAGCAGTGTACAGGGGTGGACCCAAGAGACCCAGTACTTC.

The genes are TRBV10-1 and TRBJ1-6; D might be TRBD1 (6 bases). Germline-derived CDR1 and CDR2 are WNHNN and SYGVQD (reference sequence). The CDR3 runs to 16 residues. Trimming cost V 2 bases and J 0 bases, with 8 bases left between them. CDR3 amino acids: CASSERGASYNSPLHF. In DNA form, the CDR3 reads TGCGCCAGCAGTGAGAGGGGGGCCTCCTATAATTCACCCCTCCACTTT.

In this sample, this clone turned up a few times. The chain combines TRBV19 with TRBJ2-7, with unresolved D. V was shortened by 0 bases and J by 0 bases, with 3 bases between the two germline ends. Per the germline V gene, CDR1 is LNHDA and CDR2 is SQIVND (reference sequence). The CDR3 loop spans 13 amino acids. CDR3 protein: CASSIEPSYEQYF. The CDR3 coding sequence is TGTGCCAGTAGTATAGAGCCCTCCTACGAGCAGTACTTC.

This sequence joins TRBV19 and TRBJ2-7, with 12 positions matching TRBD2. V dropped 8 bases and J dropped 5; count of bases not matched to a gene: 13. The CDR3 covers 16 residues. Germline V gene lookup returns CDR1 LNHDA and CDR2 SQIVND (reference sequence). The DNA of the CDR3 is TGTGCCAGTTCTCCCTTCAGACTAGCGGGGGTCGACGAGCAGTACTTC. As protein: CASSPFRLAGVDEQYF.

CDR3 nucleotide sequence: TGTGCCAGTATTCCAGAAGTGTTCGGGACCTACAATGAGCAGTTCTTC. Amino acid sequence: CASIPEVFGTYNEQFF. The chain recombines TRBV19 with TRBJ2-1; maybe TRBD2 (5 bases). The CDR3 runs to 16 residues. V lost 7 bases to trimming and J lost 2 bases, with 18 bases between them. Germline CDR1 reads LNHDA; CDR2 reads SQIVND (reference sequence).

The CDR3: CASSFPTGGGEKLFF. CDR3 nucleotides: TGTGCCAGCAGTTTCCCGACAGGGGGTGGTGAAAAACTGTTTTTT. V gene TRBV28 combines with J gene TRBJ1-4; 9 nucleotides agree with TRBD1. Germline V gene sequence: CDR1 MDHEN, CDR2 SYDVKM. V lost 3 bases to trimming and J lost 7 bases; unmatched junction nucleotides: 6. The CDR3 is made up of 15 amino acids.

The chain is built from TRBV5-8 and TRBJ2-5, with D uncertain. The V end was cut by 4 bases, the J end by 3 bases, with 13 bases between. Looked up from germline, CDR1 is SGHTS and CDR2 is YDEGEE. This CDR3 is 14 amino acids long. CDR3 DNA sequence: TGTGCCAGCAGCCCGACGAGTCGGGAAGAGACCCAGTACTTC. It encodes CASSPTSREETQYF.

Only a few counts were recorded for this clone. This sequence joins TRBV27 and TRBJ2-5; D gene unclear. CDR3 size: 14 residues. The V and J ends lost 5 bases and 5 bases respectively, with 15 bases between them. Germline lookup yields CDR1 MNHEY and CDR2 SMNVEV (reference sequence). The CDR3 sequence is CASSPSYGRETQYF. CDR3 in DNA: TGTGCCAGCAGTCCCTCCTATGGGCGTGAGACCCAGTACTTC.

CDR3 region: CASSPIQGNYGYTF. CDR3 nucleotides: TGCGCCAGCAGCCCGATACAGGGTAACTATGGCTACACCTTC. The chain carries TRBV4-3 and TRBJ1-2, with D tentatively TRBD1 (6 bases). Germline CDR1 and CDR2: LGHNA and YSLEER. The CDR3 is 14 residues long. The V and J ends lost 4 bases and 1 base respectively, with 10 bases between them.

The gene calls are TRBV2 and TRBJ2-3, with D possibly being TRBD1 or TRBD2 (5 bases each). The germline CDR1 and CDR2 sequences are SNHLY and FYNNEI. This CDR3 is 14 amino acids long. V was cut by 6 bases and J by 6 bases, with 16 bases left in between. In DNA, the CDR3 is TGTGCCAGCAGCATGGGGGACCTGGTGGATACGCAGTATTTT. As protein: CASSMGDLVDTQYF.

The rearrangement joins TRBV10-3 to TRBJ1-4; D may be TRBD1 (5 bases). The germline CDR1 and CDR2 sequences are ENHRY and SYGVKD. Trimming removed 3 bases at V and 6 bases at J, with 11 bases between. The CDR3 covers 14 residues. DNA of the CDR3: TGTGCCATCAGTGACGGGTTAGGGGATGAAAAACTGTTTTTT. It specifies CAISDGLGDEKLFF.

This chain links TRBV5-8 with TRBJ1-1, with 9 bases that match TRBD1. This CDR3 is 14 amino acids long. V dropped 4 bases and J dropped 3; count of bases not matched to a gene: 4. CDR1 is SGHTS and CDR2 is YDEGEE in the germline V gene. As DNA, the CDR3 is TGTGCCAGCAGCCAGGGACAGGGTCACACTGAAGCTTTCTTT. Residues: CASSQGQGHTEAFF.

The rearrangement links TRBV29-1 to TRBJ2-5; 9 nucleotides match TRBD1. V trimming: 6 bases; J trimming: 5 bases; junction bases outside the gene matches: 10. Germline lookup yields CDR1 SQVTM and CDR2 ANQGSEA. This CDR3 is built from 14 residues. The CDR3 here is CSVPETGGWETQYF. CDR3 in DNA: TGCAGCGTCCCGGAGACAGGGGGTTGGGAGACCCAGTACTTC. Supplemented by reference TRBV29-1 and TRBJ2-5, the full variable domain reads SAVISQKPSRDICQRGTSLTIQCQVDSQVTMMFWYRQQPGQSLTLIATANQGSEATYESGFVIDKFPISRPNLTFSTLTVSNMSPEDSSIYLCSVPETGGWETQYFGPGTRLLVL.

The sample holds a few counts of this clone. The chain couples TRBV18 to TRBJ2-3; D possibly uses TRBD1 or TRBD2 (5 bases each). This CDR3 spans 13 amino acids. In germline, CDR1 is KGHSH, CDR2 LQKENI. Trimming cost V 2 bases and J 6 bases, with 9 bases left between them. CDR3 DNA sequence: TGTGCCAGCTCACCAACCAGGGAGGATACGCAGTATTTT. It is translated as CASSPTREDTQYF.